This T cell receptor beta chain was identified during a study of blood T cell repertoires in COVID-19 (TCRdb year 2020). With regard to the full study: The collaborator samples originated in the United States, Italy and Spain and spanned the acute and convalescent phases of COVID-19. The prospective study material was composed of cDNA or gDNA derived from T cells, B-cell-depleted T cells, or PBMCs. Nearly every sample came with metadata listing a de-identified subject ID, COVID-19 status, age in years and sex. The repertoires were released in a freely available public database intended as a resource for research on the immune response to SARS-CoV-2. The dataset comprised deeply sampled blood TCRbeta repertoires from subjects exposed to, actively infected with, or recovered from COVID-19. Where available, HLA class I and class II types were taken from metadata supplied by the sample provider and were not determined by assay-based typing. The samples were drawn from the first 160 participants of the ongoing ImmuneRACE study and from over 950 subjects provided by 6 global collaborators.

Comments on this clone: Its recognized antigen is unknown. Base qualities are not recorded, but no much larger clone differs from it by a single base.

TCRbeta CDR3 regions were amplified from genomic DNA using the immunoSEQ Assay, a bias-controlled multiplex PCR. As for how the authors treated the data: Within the assay, amplification of reference gene primers was used to estimate how many nucleated cells each sample contained. To quantify the absolute abundance of each unique TCRbeta CDR3 rearrangement, sequence reads were collapsed and filtered. For each sample, productive Simpson clonality was calculated by taking the square root of Simpson's diversity index across productive rearrangements. The clones in this table, taken by TCRdb from immuneACCESS, are in-frame only. Not every clone is retained; where verified, under half of the shortfall comes from an unresolved V gene, and the cause of the rest is unknown. V, J and clone size are taken as reported in that table, and D and trimming were inferred from the DNA itself. The sample includes a few hundred thousand clones, with about 70% observed a single time. Approximately 3.2% of the sample is taken by the ten largest.

The collaborating institutions used their own protocols to collect whole blood in K2EDTA tubes. Collaborator samples were shipped for TCRbeta analysis as frozen whole blood, isolated PBMCs, or DNA extracted from either sample type. Between the V and J ends, shortened by 6 bases and 7 bases respectively, the junction contains 19 bases. From its cysteine to its phenylalanine, the CDR3 spans 15 amino acids. The CDR3 DNA has 45 bases and is translated from base 1. From the germline V gene, CDR1 is MNHEY and CDR2 is SVGAGI. Broader findings and caveats from the paper: Clinical and demographic metadata were provided uncurated, with the amount varying by source and participant.

This clonotype was sampled from a woman older than 75 with acute or convalescent COVID-19. The sequencing sample was made of peripheral blood. The rearrangement combines TRBV6-5 with TRBJ1-5; D gene: possibly TRBD1, on 6 matching bases. The DNA sequence follows: TGTGCCAGCAGACTTAACAGGGACCAGGGGCAGCCCCAGCATTTT. Its translation reads: CASRLNRDQGQPQHF.